These T cell receptor beta chains were read from a single sample in a study of blood T cell repertoires in COVID-19. Sequencing used immunoSEQ multiplex PCR; TCRdb keeps in-frame clones, though not all of them. The table shows about 180,000 clones, with under 90% occurring only once. The specimen sequenced was peripheral blood. The receptors derive from a person aged 65 to 79 with COVID-19, enrolled during active disease. Both conserved end residues are trimmed from each CDR3.

cdr3_length	j_call	v_call	cdr3_aa
14	TRBJ2-7	TRBV2	ASSENREDRTYEQY
15	TRBJ2-2	TRBV2	ASTSTGTKNPTGELF
12	TRBJ2-7	TRBV19	ASRAGTGSYGQY
14	TRBJ2-1	TRBV7-2	ASSSDGGRNYNEQF
17	TRBJ1-3	TRBV18	ASSPFPTLTGSSGNTIY
12	TRBJ2-1	TRBV5-1	ASTTGLAGFHQF
11	TRBJ2-7	TRBV12-5	ASVTSPGYEQY
16	TRBJ2-2	TRBV12-5	ASGLVREGRALPGELF
11	TRBJ1-2	TRBV7-2	ASSLQGPYGYT
13	TRBJ1-2	TRBV7-9	ASSLGQGQAYGYT
13	TRBJ2-3	TRBV7-6	ASSLAWAGTDTQY
20	TRBJ1-2	TRBV23-1	ASSPTRGYKTGGWRYNYGYT
12	TRBJ1-6	TRBV9	ASSVTGDNSPLH
12	TRBJ1-1	TRBV5-1	ASSLQSRNTEAF
13	TRBJ2-1	TRBV4-1	ASSQVAGTYNEQF
11	TRBJ1-5	TRBV15	ATSRDPGQPQH
16	TRBJ2-3	TRBV29-1	SVELPGTSGGRVDTQY
12	TRBJ1-4	TRBV19	ASKRTGDNEKLF
16	TRBJ1-3	TRBV9	ASSVASLDGRAGNTIY
13	TRBJ2-7	TRBV5-6	ASSLVDRGRAEQY
15	TRBJ2-5	TRBV19	ASSFRTSGGRWETQY
17	TRBJ2-1	TRBV4-1	ASSQAGTSGGASYNEQF
13	TRBJ1-5	TRBV7-2	ASSPTSGGNQPQH
15	TRBJ1-1	TRBV28	ASRPPPTESLNTEAF
14	TRBJ2-7	TRBV5-1	ASSLGQSRLIYEQY
11	TRBJ1-4	TRBV19	AGKDSRNEKLF
11	TRBJ2-1	TRBV2	ASSEQGTGSQF
13	TRBJ2-3	TRBV7-6	ASSPRTGSTDTQY
9	TRBJ2-7	TRBV18	ASSQQGEQY
12	TRBJ2-1	TRBV5-1	ASSLSQGPNEQF
14	TRBJ1-6	TRBV9	ASSVRSGQGGSPLH
15	TRBJ2-3	TRBV3-1/TRBV3-2	ASSQGTPSTHTDTQY
13	TRBJ2-3	TRBV28	ATNSQRGSTDTQY
17	TRBJ2-1	TRBV7-3	ASSLRGLADTHSYNEQF
12	TRBJ2-2	TRBV5-1	ASRLSENTGELF
12	TRBJ2-7	TRBV5-4	ASSSSGLTYEQY
12	TRBJ1-5	TRBV15	ATSKRGREQPQH
11	TRBJ1-3	TRBV6-5	ASSYSHVDTIY
12	TRBJ1-2	TRBV3-1/TRBV3-2	ASSQDGTDHGYT
13	TRBJ2-2	TRBV6-2/TRBV6-3	ASSNLGGRTGELF
11	TRBJ2-7	TRBV28	ASISSGFYEQY
11	TRBJ1-2	TRBV4-2	ASSQDGHLGYT
12	TRBJ1-2	TRBV6-2/TRBV6-3	ASSPSGTFYGYT
12	TRBJ2-1	TRBV2	ASRRDSSVNEQF
12	TRBJ2-5	TRBV13	ASSLGGELKTQY
13	TRBJ1-1	TRBV7-9	ASSAPGQGDTEAF
13	TRBJ1-3	TRBV28	ASSNDRVSGNTIY
14	TRBJ2-3	TRBV19	ASSTTGTRSADTQY
16	TRBJ2-5	TRBV4-3	ASSHLSPLGQGQETQY
14	TRBJ1-2	TRBV7-8	ASSLNRGLRDYGYT
12	TRBJ1-3	TRBV5-1	ASSYRDRGNTIY
13	TRBJ1-3	TRBV4-3	ASSQVTGPGNTIY
19	TRBJ2-2	TRBV5-1	ASSTRQGLAGMGANTGELF
11	TRBJ2-7	TRBV6-5	ASRKLNSYEQY
14	TRBJ2-2	TRBV18	ASSPLLAGGTGELF
12	TRBJ2-1	TRBV3-1/TRBV3-2	ASTPEGNSHEQF
15	TRBJ2-3	TRBV9	ASSVEGLPSSTDTQY
13	TRBJ2-7	TRBV6-5	ASSYSGLDFSEQY
17	TRBJ2-1	TRBV7-3	ASSNKPGVSSGVWNEQF
14	TRBJ1-3	TRBV7-9	ASSLTGARSGNTIY